The 11 T cell receptor beta chains in this list originate from one sample, sequenced in a study of Graves' ophthalmopathy and Graves' hyperthyroidism. Scientists amplified the TCR beta CDR3 regions from RNA transcripts. HTBI-primed RT-PCR formed the first round, and a multiplex PCR formed the second. Each CDR3 protein is one row after TCRdb ran MiXCR on the multiplex PCR reads. The sample holds hundreds of thousands of distinct CDR3 sequences, about two fifths seen once. Source material: peripheral blood. The source of these receptors is an adult man with Graves' ophthalmopathy.

This clonotype has just a few counts. The chain combines TRBV2 with TRBJ2-3; D is undetermined. The CDR3 covers 10 residues. V was cut by 7 bases and J by 9 bases, with 8 bases left in between. Per the germline V gene, CDR1 is SNHLY and CDR2 is FYNNEI. Here the CDR3 reads CASILGTQYF. Here the CDR3 DNA reads TGTGCCAGCATATTGGGAACGCAGTATTTT.

With respect to this clonotype: A much more abundant neighbour one base away suggests this may be a read error. The rearrangement uses TRBV19 and TRBJ1-5; D perhaps matches TRBD1 (6 bases). This CDR3 has 14 residues. In germline, CDR1 is LNHDA, CDR2 SQIVND (reference sequence). The CDR3: CASSIGQGIQPRHF. CDR3 sequence (DNA): TGTGCCAGTAGTATCGGGCAGGGGATTCAGCCCCGGCATTTT.

This clonotype was found many times. V gene TRBV5-1 combines with J gene TRBJ1-4; TRBD1 agrees at 7 bases. The J segment lost 8 bases and the V segment lost 6 bases, leaving 10 bases of the junction unmatched. The germline CDR1 and CDR2 sequences are SGHRS and YFSETQ. This CDR3 comprises 14 residues. The CDR3 loop reads CASKTGEIGEKLFF. CDR3 nucleotide sequence: TGCGCCAGCAAAACAGGGGAGATCGGCGAAAAACTGTTTTTT.

This clonotype was recorded at least ten times. The chain carries TRBV7-2 and TRBJ2-2, with 11 bases identical to TRBD1. Germline V gives CDR1 SGHTA, CDR2 FQGNSA. There are 16 residues in the CDR3. The J segment lost 4 bases and the V segment lost 5 bases, leaving 6 bases of the junction unmatched. As DNA, the CDR3 is TGTGCCAGCAGCCACGGACAGGGGGCAGGCACCGGGGAGCTGTTTTTT. It specifies CASSHGQGAGTGELFF.

Points on this clonotype: No DNA is shown, since the ends of the CDR3 on it are uncertain; the CDR3 is the one TCRdb lists. The CDR3 sequence is CASSFGQGNTEAYF. V is TRBV7-9 and J is TRBJ1-1; the table's TRBD1 call for D was not verified on the DNA. Inclusive of both ends, the CDR3 amounts to 14 amino acids. Looked up from germline, CDR1 is SEHNR and CDR2 is FQNEAQ (reference sequence).

This chain uses TRBV12-3 or TRBV12-4 with TRBJ1-1; D gene unclear. This CDR3 comprises 15 residues. The V gene lost 3 bases and the J gene lost 6 bases, with 17 bases spanning the gap. CDR3 in DNA: TGTGCCAGCAGTTTCGGGTCCCTACGCGGGGCTGAAGCTTTCTTT. Amino acids: CASSFGSLRGAEAFF.

This clonotype has a handful of counts. The DNA for the CDR3 is TGTGCCAGCAGTTACGCCGGGACAGTACCTCATGACTATGGCTACACCTTC. Protein product: CASSYAGTVPHDYGYTF. The chain joins TRBV6-5 to TRBJ1-2, with TRBD1 matching over 7 bases. The CDR3 has 17 amino acids. CDR1 and CDR2 from the germline V gene are MNHEY and SVGAGI. V trimming: 2 bases; J trimming: 3 bases; junction bases outside the gene matches: 12.

This clonotype was found many times. The V call is TRBV7-3, the J call TRBJ2-7; D ambiguous. The CDR3 consists of 13 residues. The V end lost 0 bases, the J end lost 4 bases, and 7 bases lay between the germline ends. From germline, CDR1 is SGHTA and CDR2 FQGTGA. The CDR3: CASSLTQKYEQYF. CDR3 bases: TGTGCCAGCAGCTTAACCCAGAAATACGAGCAGTACTTC. The full variable domain, its missing parts supplied by reference TRBV7-3 and TRBJ2-7, is GAGVSQTPSNKVTEKGKYVELRCDPISGHTALYWYRQSLGQGPEFLIYFQGTGAADDSGLPNDRFFAVRPEGSVSTLKIQRTERGDSAVYLCASSLTQKYEQYFGPGTRLTVT.

This clonotype was observed many times. The chain couples TRBV6-6 to TRBJ1-2; a possible D gene is TRBD1 (5 bases). Trimming took 2 bases from V and 3 from J, leaving 10 bases between them. CDR1 and CDR2 (germline): MNHNY, SVGAGI (reference sequence). The CDR3 loop spans 14 amino acids. DNA of the CDR3: TGTGCCAGCAGTTACGGGGCAGTATACTATGGCTACACCTTC. Encoded protein: CASSYGAVYYGYTF.

On this clonotype itself: Relative to the germline gene, one junction end is altered; a read error may explain this. V and J are TRBV2 and TRBJ1-4; D is unclear. The CDR3 length is 12 residues. Germline CDR1 is SNHLY and CDR2 is FYNNEI. Here the CDR3 DNA reads TGTGCCAGCAGTGACCTTAATGAAAAACTGTTTTTC. Its protein is CASSDLNEKLFF.

V is TRBV10-3 and J is TRBJ2-7; tentative D call: TRBD1 (6 bases). V shed 10 bases and J shed 4 bases, with 14 bases lying between them. The germline CDR1 and CDR2 sequences are ENHRY and SYGVKD. This CDR3 spans 12 amino acids. CDR3 nucleotide sequence: TGTGCCAGCAGGGGCAGTAAATACGAGCAGTACTTC. It specifies CASRGSKYEQYF.